The 2 T cell receptor beta chains given below trace back to one sample, sequenced in a study of radiotherapy plus CTLA-4 blockade in lung cancer. Assay: immunoSEQ multiplex PCR; the TCRdb copy retains only in-frame clones and omits some. The sample holds around 80,000 clones; more than 60% are singletons and the top ten take roughly 22%. The specimen comprised peripheral blood, sampled from a patient treated with radiotherapy plus ipilimumab. These receptors all come from a human donor with non-small cell lung cancer whose response to radiotherapy plus ipilimumab could not be evaluated. Some clones in this sample may be carry-over from other donors' samples.

The chain has TRBV7-3 and TRBJ2-3, with D perhaps TRBD2 (5 bases). The CDR3 totals 13 residues. CDR1 SGHTA and CDR2 FQGTGA come from the germline V gene. Trimming shortened V by 2 bases and J by 2 bases, and 5 bases separated the two germline ends. The CDR3 here is CASSLDYTDTQYF. The CDR3 region has the DNA TGTGCCAGCAGCTTAGACTACACAGATACGCAGTATTTT.

The chain uses TRBV6-1 and TRBJ2-5, with TRBD1 identical over 8 bases. Per germline, CDR1 MNHNS and CDR2 SASEGT. The trim removed 4 bases at V and 3 bases at J, leaving 10 bases unmatched. There are 16 residues in the CDR3. CDR3 nucleotides: TGTGCCAGCAGTGTTTGGGCCCCACAGGGGGAAGAGACCCAGTACTTC. Amino acids: CASSVWAPQGEETQYF.